This T cell receptor (beta chain) was sequenced for a study of cytomegalovirus exposure and HLA in healthy donors. Germline values: CDR1 SGHDN, CDR2 FVKESK. The CDR3 sequence is 14 residues long. V shed 5 bases, J shed 7 bases, and the junction held 2 bases outside the gene matches. Both 60 Vbeta primers and 13 Jbeta primers went into the PCR. Produced via immunoSEQ multiplex PCR; TCRdb's table is partial and in-frame only. The table lists fewer than 200,000 clones, 65% to 85% of them singletons. Healthy donors of bone marrow made up the group. This clone appeared once. This chain connects TRBV14 to TRBJ1-6, with 10 bases identical to TRBD1. Input material: PBMCs. This sequence was found in a woman between 45 and 60 years old in good health and CMV-seropositive. The CDR3 nucleotides read TGTGCCAGCAGCGGGACAGGGGTAAATTCACCCCTCCACTTT. It is translated as CASSGTGVNSPLHF.